This T cell receptor beta chain derives from a study of graft-versus-host responses after intestinal transplantation. Study information: Each recipient received anti-thymocyte globulin induction, then tacrolimus and steroids for approximately three years. Study results and caveats: Ileal or blood samples showed some GvH clones first, and such clones were also found in recipient marrow.

Turning to this clone: Antigen specificity is unknown.

Germline values: CDR1 SGHRS, CDR2 YFSETQ. V lost 3 bases and J lost 0, with 15 bases in between. This CDR3 is built from 16 residues. Assay used: immunoSEQ multiplex PCR; TCRdb lists only in-frame clones, some missing. In the table there are 84,000 or so clones, around 86% of which are singletons. This material consisted of unstimulated CD8+ T cells sorted from spleen or lymph node cells, taken before transplant. The sequence was obtained from a human donor who was the organ donor for an intestinal transplant. This chain uses TRBV5-1 with TRBJ1-1, with D possibly TRBD1 on 6 matching bases. For the CDR3, the DNA is TGCGCCAGCAGCTCGAGAATTCAGGGGCTGAACACTGAAGCTTTCTTT. Translating gives CASSSRIQGLNTEAFF.